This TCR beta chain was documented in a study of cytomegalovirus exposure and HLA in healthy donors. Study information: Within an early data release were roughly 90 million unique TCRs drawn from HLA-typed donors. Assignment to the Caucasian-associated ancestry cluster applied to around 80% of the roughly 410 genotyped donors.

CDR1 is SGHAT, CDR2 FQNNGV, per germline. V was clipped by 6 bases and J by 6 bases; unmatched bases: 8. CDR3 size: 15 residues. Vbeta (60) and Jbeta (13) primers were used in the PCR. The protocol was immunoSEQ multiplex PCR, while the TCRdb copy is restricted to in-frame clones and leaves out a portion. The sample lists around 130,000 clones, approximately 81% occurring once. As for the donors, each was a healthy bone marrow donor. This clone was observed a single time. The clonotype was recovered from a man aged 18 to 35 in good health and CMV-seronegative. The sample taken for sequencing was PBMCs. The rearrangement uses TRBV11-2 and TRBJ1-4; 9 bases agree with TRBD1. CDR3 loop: CASRSPTGGHEKLFF. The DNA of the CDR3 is TGTGCCAGCAGATCTCCGACAGGGGGGCATGAAAAACTGTTTTTT.